A single TCR beta chain is shown here with its context. Its antigen is not yet known. Base-call qualities are not available, and no considerably larger clone is one nucleotide away. From its cysteine to its phenylalanine, the CDR3 spans 19 amino acids. Of all the DNA, just the CDR3 is kept, 57 bases in frame from base 1. Trimming removed 6 bases from V and 1 base from J, leaving 22 bases between the germline ends. The germline V gene supplies CDR1 SGHAT and CDR2 FQNNGV. The time point tag for this specimen amounts to: week 23, last vaccination. Every vaccine dose consisted of 300 ug of a 20-mer mutant IDH1 peptide in Montanide, administered subcutaneously together with topical imiquimod. The donors had newly diagnosed IDH1-mutant astrocytomas of WHO grade 3 or 4 that showed loss of nuclear ATRX. The samples were drawn from NOA16, a multicentre, single-arm, open-label phase I trial in Germany that tested a mutant IDH1 peptide vaccine in humans for the first time. The DNeasy Blood and Tissue Kit was used to extract genomic DNA from EDTA blood for TCRB sequencing.

These data come from a study of a mutant IDH1 vaccine in newly diagnosed glioma (dated by TCRdb to 2020 to 2022). Regarding the research as a whole: Patients were given eight vaccinations, in weeks 1, 3, 5, 7, 11, 15, 19 and 23, which matched visits V03 through V10. Vaccination was initiated 4-6 weeks after radiotherapy alone, or concurrently with temozolomide cycles in the chemotherapy-containing groups. For exploratory analyses, around 23 treated patients had longitudinal TCRB deep sequencing done wherever samples were available. Before enrollment, most patients had been given radiochemotherapy with temozolomide as standard therapy, while the rest had received either radiotherapy alone or temozolomide alone. The roughly 33 treated patients were approximately 60% male and around 40% female, with a mean age of about 38 years. Peripheral blood samples were drawn at six visits, namely V03 (baseline), V05, V07, V10, V12 and V13.

To prepare the library, the immunoSEQ multiplex PCR assay was applied. Rearranged TCR beta chain sequences were amplified with the hsTCRB Kit following the manufacturer's protocol. An Illumina MiSeq was used to sequence the TCRB libraries. As for the authors' bioinformatics: The kit vendor's proprietary platform handled demultiplexing, trimming and gene mapping. TCRdb provides this immuneACCESS table in a form limited to in-frame rearrangements. Some clones are lacking; in checked studies, under half of them reflect an unresolved V gene, and why the rest are absent is not known. Clonal size and the V and J genes are those of that table, whereas D and trimming came from the DNA. Within this sample are some 33,000 clones, with more than 75% of them counted one time only. Over 2.5% of the sample belongs to the ten largest clones. Results the study describes overall, beyond this receptor: Selection of PBMC samples for TCRB deep sequencing was based on availability. It was noted by the authors that analyses of patient blood samples could not be reproduced owing to sample limitations. Across multiple MHC alleles, vaccine-induced immune responses were seen in just over 90% of patients. Changes in the top peripheral T cell clonotypes picked up by TCRB sequencing did not appear to be linked to pseudoprogression.

This TCR came from a man in his forties with glioma. The V and J segments used are TRBV11-2 and TRBJ2-6, with the D gene not clear enough to name. The input for sequencing was PBMCs, taken from a glioma patient whose treatment included an IDH1 peptide vaccine. The DNA reads TGTGCCAGCAGTAGACCCCGAGACGGCGGAGTGTCTGGGGCCAACGTCCTGACTTTC. Its protein reads: CASSRPRDGGVSGANVLTF. The full variable domain, completed from the reference TRBV11-2 and TRBJ2-6 proteins outside the CDR3, reads EAGVAQSPRYKIIEKRQSVAFWCNPISGHATLYWYQQILGQGPKLLIQFQNNGVVDDSQLPKDRFSAERLKGVDSTLKIQPAKLEDSAVYLCASSRPRDGGVSGANVLTFGAGSRLTVL.